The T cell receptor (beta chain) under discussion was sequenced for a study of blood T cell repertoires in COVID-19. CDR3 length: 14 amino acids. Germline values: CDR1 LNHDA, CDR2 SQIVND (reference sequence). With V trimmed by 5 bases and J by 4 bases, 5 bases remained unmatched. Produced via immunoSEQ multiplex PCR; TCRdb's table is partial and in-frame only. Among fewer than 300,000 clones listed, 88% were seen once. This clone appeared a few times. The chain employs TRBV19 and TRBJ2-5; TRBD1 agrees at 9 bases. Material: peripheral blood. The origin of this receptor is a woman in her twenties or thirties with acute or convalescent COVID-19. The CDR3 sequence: CASSSGQGLETQYF. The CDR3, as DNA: TGTGCCAGTAGTTCCGGACAGGGGTTAGAGACCCAGTACTTC.